This T cell receptor (beta chain) stems from a study of shared clonotypes between healthy human individuals. Study as a whole: Three plates each covered CD4 naive and memory; CD8 naive two, CD8 memory one.

Germline V CDR1 and CDR2: SGHTA, FQGTGA. Losses at the gene ends were 2 bases for V and 4 bases for J; bases not matched to a gene: 5. CDR3 size: 16 residues. Within Nashville, Tennessee resided all donors, each a Caucasian adult. Each subset's genomic DNA was split evenly across several immunoSEQ plates. Assay used: immunoSEQ multiplex PCR; TCRdb lists only in-frame clones, some missing. The sample comprises roughly 1 million clones, 60% to 80% of which are singletons, and roughly 1.5% rests with the top ten. Sequenced: memory CD4+ T cells sorted from blood. Specified subset: CD45RA-negative fraction. The receptor was isolated from a man younger than 30 in good health. This chain uses TRBV7-3 with TRBJ2-2; 9 bases match TRBD1. DNA for the CDR3: TGTGCCAGCAGCTTATGGGGACAGGGATCCACCGGGGAGCTGTTTTTT. This translates into CASSLWGQGSTGELFF. Using reference TRBV7-3 and TRBJ2-2 for the parts outside the CDR3, the full variable domain is GAGVSQTPSNKVTEKGKYVELRCDPISGHTALYWYRQSLGQGPEFLIYFQGTGAADDSGLPNDRFFAVRPEGSVSTLKIQRTERGDSAVYLCASSLWGQGSTGELFFGEGSRLTVL.